This entry features one TCR beta chain sequence. Its antigen is currently not known. One base away there is no much larger clone; base qualities are not given. TCR beta CDR3 regions were amplified from RNA transcripts. For the first round of RT-PCR on the TCR CDR3, the HTBI primer set was used together with the Qiagen OneStep RT-PCR kit. A second multiplex PCR round built the libraries, followed by size selection and purification. Paired-end sequencing of the libraries was performed with 100 bp reads on an Illumina HiSeq2000. As for the original processing: SOAPnuke was used to process the raw data, with reads discarded if the reads contained adapters or uncalled bases, had a mean Phred below 15, or lacked an exact constant-primer or identifier match. High-quality paired reads were merged with COPE v1.2.5, and unique nucleotide sequences were defined as clonotypes. MiTCR v1.1 was used to align the clonotypes against IMGT TRBV, TRBD and TRBJ reference segments. Analysis was restricted to V-J combinations with a frequency above 0.0001, which covered about 99% of repertoires. The TCS score was defined as F50 (clonal expansion) divided by E x V (chaos), with BLOSUM62-based TCRdist calculated between CDR3 peptides within each V-J. Welch's t-statistics and random forest reduced roughly 540 V-J features to fewer than 15, which were used in a naive Bayes classifier (R e1071). The Morisita-Horn index was used to measure how similar the thyroid and blood repertoires were. Using fastp trimming at Q25 and MiXCR clonotype assembly, TCRdb reanalyzed the public sequencing data and kept in-frame beta chains. Rows are unified per CDR3 protein, each entry keeping the most common DNA and genes. In this record, the V and J calls reflect TCRdb's handling and not the investigators' own analysis. The sample contains roughly 500,000 distinct CDR3 sequences, around 43% of them found a single time. The ten largest clones represent 44% of the sample.

These data belong to a study of T cells in Graves' hyperthyroidism and ophthalmopathy (dated by TCRdb to between 2018 and 2021). As for the study more broadly: To identify TCR V-J signatures that set the groups apart, the researchers used a discovery cohort of 100 patients, made up of some 41 with Graves' ophthalmopathy and about 59 with stable Graves' hyperthyroidism. An independent validation cohort of around 20 hyperthyroidism patients and 17 patients who later progressed to ophthalmopathy tested prospective prediction of ophthalmopathy. For training and testing, the 100 or so patients in the discovery cohort were randomly divided in a 7:3 ratio. The study also compared thyroid tissue and blood T-cell repertoires from a handful of Graves' hyperthyroidism patients. Following sampling, methimazole starting at 30 mg daily was given to hyperthyroidism patients, and high-dose intravenous methylprednisolone was given to ophthalmopathy patients. TCR Vbeta CDR3 sequencing of some 140 peripheral blood samples (roughly 41 ophthalmopathy, 75 to 85 hyperthyroidism and some 17 progressor patients) is reported in the paper. Broader findings and caveats from the paper: No statistical method was used to fix the sample size in advance, and group allocation was not hidden from the investigators. A 13 V-J signature model separated ophthalmopathy from stable hyperthyroidism, with approximately 86% sensitivity and 81.08% specificity in cross-validation and 80%/75% in testing. Most expanded thyroid clonotypes (frequency above 0.001) were also found in blood, which suggests that blood repertoires may mirror thyroid immune responses. In validation, the model predicted progression to ophthalmopathy with just under 71% sensitivity and approximately 78% specificity, a median of about 6 months before onset.

The study excluded patients with uncontrolled infections, other autoimmune diseases, pregnancy or lactation. Clinical symptoms, serum thyroxine and TRAb, thyroid ultrasound, and orbital computed tomography formed the basis for the diagnoses. Trizol reagent was used to extract total RNA, and RNA quality was then checked on an Agilent 2100 Bioanalyzer. The V and J ends are trimmed by 5 bases and 1 base, leaving 24 bases between them. The CDR3 starts with the cysteine, ends with the phenylalanine, and has 19 residues. Only the CDR3 DNA stays, 57 bases, in frame from base 1. This TCR was recovered from an adult woman with Graves' disease, either hyperthyroidism or ophthalmopathy (not recorded which). Recombination joined TRBV12-3 or TRBV12-4 with TRBJ1-5, and the D gene may be TRBD1, 6 bases matching. Sample: peripheral blood or thyroid tissue (not recorded which). The CDR3 reads as follows: CASSASRGQLRMSNQPQHF. The nucleotides are TGTGCCAGCAGTGCAAGCCGCGGACAGCTGAGGATGAGCAATCAGCCCCAGCATTTT.